A selection of T cell receptor beta chains follows, all from one sample in a study of T-cell memory formation after mild COVID-19. TCRdb passed the 5' RACE reads through MiXCR, listing each CDR3 protein once. The table records about 430,000 distinct CDR3 sequences, 20% to 25% of them present only once. Sequencing input: PBMCs or a T cell subset sorted from them (not recorded which). The receptors here all came from an adult woman who had mild COVID-19 (a few samples of this study predate the infection). Cell type and time point are not known. Each CDR3 is given with its conserved first and last residue. The D gene is left open where the match is weak. Rows may omit the clone size; those that give it use once, few, many or a size class.

v_call	clone_size	j_call	d_call	cdr3_nt	cdr3_aa
TRBV6-5	few	TRBJ1-5	TRBD1	TGTGCCAGCAGTTTGCAAAAGGGGGCGAATCAGCCCCAGCATTTT	CASSLQKGANQPQHF
TRBV7-2	NA	TRBJ2-1	TRBD2	TGTGCCAGCAGCCGACTAGCGGGAGTGGGTTGGGATGAGCAGTTCTTC	CASSRLAGVGWDEQFF
TRBV6-2/TRBV6-3	NA	TRBJ1-2	NA	TGTGCCAGCAGTTACTCGACACAGGTTGGCGGCTACACCTTC	CASSYSTQVGGYTF
TRBV24-1	NA	TRBJ1-2	NA	TGTGCCACCAGTGACAAGGACAGCTATGGCTACACCTTC	CATSDKDSYGYTF
TRBV6-5	few	TRBJ1-2	NA	TGTGCCAGCAGTTACTCTTATTCCGGGACGGTCTCCTCGAACTATGGCTACACCTTC	CASSYSYSGTVSSNYGYTF
TRBV5-1	NA	TRBJ2-5	NA	TGCGCCAGCAGCTTGGCCGGGTCGAGTCGGGGAAGGGGGACGGAGACCCAGTACTTC	CASSLAGSSRGRGTETQYF
TRBV12-3/TRBV12-4	NA	TRBJ2-3	NA	TGTGCCAGCAGTTTCCCCATGGCAGATACGCAGTATTTT	CASSFPMADTQYF
TRBV7-9	few	TRBJ2-1	NA	TGTGCCAGCAGCTTCCGGGGGAACAATGAGCAGTTCTTC	CASSFRGNNEQFF
TRBV27	many	TRBJ2-5	TRBD2	TGTGCCAGCAGTTTTTTTAGCGGGAACCAAGAGACCCAGTACTTC	CASSFFSGNQETQYF
TRBV29-1	NA	TRBJ2-7	NA	TGCAGCGTATGGGACATATCCTACGAGCAGTACTTC	CSVWDISYEQYF
TRBV4-2	few	TRBJ2-3	NA	TGTGCCAGCAGCCAAGTTGGCAGCACAGATACGCAGTATTTT	CASSQVGSTDTQYF
TRBV12-3/TRBV12-4	few	TRBJ2-1	NA	TGTGCCAGCAGTTTACTCGAGATGGCAGGGGCCGGGAATGAGCAGTTCTTC	CASSLLEMAGAGNEQFF
TRBV12-3/TRBV12-4	NA	TRBJ2-1	NA	TGTGCCAGCAGTAGAAGGATCACTTACAATGAGCAGTTCTTC	CASSRRITYNEQFF
TRBV7-3	NA	TRBJ1-1	NA	TGTGCCAGCAGCATGGGACAGAACACTGAAGCTTTCTTT	CASSMGQNTEAFF
TRBV12-3/TRBV12-4	NA	TRBJ2-4	NA	TGTGCCAGCAGCCATAATTCTCCCCAGAATCTTCAGTACTTC	CASSHNSPQNLQYF
TRBV6-5	few	TRBJ2-5	NA	TGTGCCAGCAGTCCCTGGACAAGACTTGAGACCCAGTACTTC	CASSPWTRLETQYF
TRBV4-1	many	TRBJ1-2	NA	TGCGCCAGCAGCCAAGACCTTTCGCCTGCCAGTTGGGGTGGCTACACCTTC	CASSQDLSPASWGGYTF
TRBV6-2/TRBV6-3	few	TRBJ2-1	TRBD2	TGTGCCAGCAGTACCGTAGCGGGAGCTCACAATGAGCAGTTCTTC	CASSTVAGAHNEQFF
TRBV7-9	few	TRBJ2-7	NA	TGTGCCAGCAGCTACGGGATCTCCTACGAGCAGTACTTC	CASSYGISYEQYF
TRBV7-6	NA	TRBJ2-3	NA	TGTGCCAGCAGCTTAGACGCGACGGCAGATACGCAGTATTTT	CASSLDATADTQYF
TRBV5-1	few	TRBJ2-7	NA	TGCGCCAGCAGCTTAGTCCGTTTTCATTCCTACGAGCAGTACTTC	CASSLVRFHSYEQYF
TRBV4-1	few	TRBJ2-3	NA	TGCGCCAGCAGCCAAGGGTTCGCCAGCACAGATACGCAGTATTTT	CASSQGFASTDTQYF
TRBV6-5	NA	TRBJ2-1	NA	TGTGCCAGCAGCCACGGGACTTTGGACTCGAGCTGGCAGTTCTTC	CASSHGTLDSSWQFF
TRBV5-5	NA	TRBJ2-5	NA	TGTGCCAGCAGCCCCTTAGCGGTAACGCAAGAGACCCAGTACTTC	CASSPLAVTQETQYF
TRBV12-3/TRBV12-4	few	TRBJ2-1	TRBD2	TGTGCCAGCAGTTTAACAGGACTAGCGGAGGTGAATGAGCAGTTCTTC	CASSLTGLAEVNEQFF
TRBV5-1	few	TRBJ1-2	TRBD1	TGCGCCAGCAGGCCCCGGGACAGGGGAGACTATGGCTACACCTTC	CASRPRDRGDYGYTF
TRBV7-3	NA	TRBJ1-2	NA	TGTGCCAGCAGCTTAACGTATCGGGATCTTAACTATGGCTACACCTTC	CASSLTYRDLNYGYTF
TRBV11-2	NA	TRBJ2-5	TRBD1	TGTGCCAGCAGCTTCGGGACAGGGGGCATAGTTAAGGAGACCCAGTACTTC	CASSFGTGGIVKETQYF
TRBV27	NA	TRBJ2-7	TRBD2	TGTGCCAGCAGTTCGGGACTAGCGGGAGTCCACGAGCAGTACTTC	CASSSGLAGVHEQYF
TRBV12-3/TRBV12-4	NA	TRBJ2-7	NA	TGTGCCAGCAGTGCGACAGTCGGTAGGGAGCAGTACTTC	CASSATVGREQYF
TRBV5-6	few	TRBJ2-7	NA	TGTGCCAGCAGCTTGGAAGGGACAACCTACGAGCAGTACTTC	CASSLEGTTYEQYF
TRBV4-2	few	TRBJ2-5	NA	TGTGCCAGCAGCCCTCGTGTGATCCAAGAGACCCAGTACTTC	CASSPRVIQETQYF
TRBV11-3	NA	TRBJ2-7	NA	TGTGCCAGCAGCCGACTAGGGGCCCGCGAGCAGTACTTC	CASSRLGAREQYF
TRBV5-6	few	TRBJ2-1	NA	TGTGCCAGCAGCTTGGGTTTAGGGTCGGCCTACAATGAGCAGTTCTTC	CASSLGLGSAYNEQFF
TRBV7-9	NA	TRBJ2-1	TRBD2	TGTGCCAGCAGCTTAGCCCCGGGACTAGCGAGCTCCTACAATGAGCAGTTCTTC	CASSLAPGLASSYNEQFF